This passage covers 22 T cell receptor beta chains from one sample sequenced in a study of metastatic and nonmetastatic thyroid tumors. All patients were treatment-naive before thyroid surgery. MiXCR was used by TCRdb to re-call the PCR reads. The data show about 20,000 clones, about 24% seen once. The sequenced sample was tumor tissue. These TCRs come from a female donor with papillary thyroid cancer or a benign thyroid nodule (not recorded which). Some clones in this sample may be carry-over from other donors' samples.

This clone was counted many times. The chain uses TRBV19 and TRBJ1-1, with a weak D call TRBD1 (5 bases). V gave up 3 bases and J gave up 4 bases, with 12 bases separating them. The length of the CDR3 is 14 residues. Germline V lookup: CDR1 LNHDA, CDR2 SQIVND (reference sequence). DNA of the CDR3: TGTGCCAGTAGTATTCGGGGCCGGGGCACTGAAGCTTTCTTT. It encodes CASSIRGRGTEAFF.

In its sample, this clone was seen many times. The CDR3 DNA sequence: TGTGCCAGCAGTGAGGCCCCCGGGACAGGGAGTGAAAAACTGTTTTTT. Its protein is CASSEAPGTGSEKLFF. V usage is TRBV25-1 and J usage is TRBJ1-4; 9 bases line up with TRBD1. Germline V gene data show CDR1 as MGHDK and CDR2 as SYGVNS. The length of the CDR3 is 16 residues. V dropped 3 bases and J dropped 7; count of bases not matched to a gene: 9.

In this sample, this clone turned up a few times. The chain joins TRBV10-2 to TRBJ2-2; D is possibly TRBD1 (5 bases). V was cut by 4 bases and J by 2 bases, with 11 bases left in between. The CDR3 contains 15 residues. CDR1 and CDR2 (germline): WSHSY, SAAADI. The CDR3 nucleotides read TGCGCCAGCAGTGTCCAGGGTGGCAACACCGGGGAGCTGTTTTTT. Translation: CASSVQGGNTGELFF.

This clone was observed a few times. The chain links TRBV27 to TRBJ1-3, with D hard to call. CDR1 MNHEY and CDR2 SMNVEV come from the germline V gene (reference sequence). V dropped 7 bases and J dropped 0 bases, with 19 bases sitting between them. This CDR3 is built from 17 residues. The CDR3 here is CASKKVGRQSSGNTIYF. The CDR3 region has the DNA TGTGCCAGCAAGAAGGTTGGCCGCCAGAGCTCTGGAAACACCATATATTTT.

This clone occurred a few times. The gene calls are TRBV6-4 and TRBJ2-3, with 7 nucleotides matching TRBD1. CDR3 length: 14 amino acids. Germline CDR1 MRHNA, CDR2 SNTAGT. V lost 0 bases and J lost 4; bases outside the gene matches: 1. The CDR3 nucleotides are TGTGCCAGCAGTGACTCGCAGGGGGCAGATACGCAGTATTTT. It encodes CASSDSQGADTQYF.

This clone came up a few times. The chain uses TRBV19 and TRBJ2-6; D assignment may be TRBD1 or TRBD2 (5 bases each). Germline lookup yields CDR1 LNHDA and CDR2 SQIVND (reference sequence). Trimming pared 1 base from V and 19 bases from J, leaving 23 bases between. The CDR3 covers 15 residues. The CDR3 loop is CASSIGRTGANVFTF. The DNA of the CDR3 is TGTGCCAGTAGTATAGGCCGGACTGGGGCCAACGTCTTTACTTTC.

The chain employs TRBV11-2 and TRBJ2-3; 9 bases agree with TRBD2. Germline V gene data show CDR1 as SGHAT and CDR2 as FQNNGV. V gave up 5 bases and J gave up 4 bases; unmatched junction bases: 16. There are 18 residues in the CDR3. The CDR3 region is CASSPPGGAGGPADTQYF. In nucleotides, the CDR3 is TGTGCCAGCAGCCCCCCTGGGGGGGCGGGAGGGCCTGCAGATACGCAGTATTTT.

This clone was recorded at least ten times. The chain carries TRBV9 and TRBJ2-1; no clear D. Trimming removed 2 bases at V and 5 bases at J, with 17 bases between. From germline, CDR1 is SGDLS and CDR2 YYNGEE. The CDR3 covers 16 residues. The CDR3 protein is CASSVQPLSSHNEQFF. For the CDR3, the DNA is TGTGCCAGCAGCGTTCAACCCCTCTCGTCCCACAATGAGCAGTTCTTC.

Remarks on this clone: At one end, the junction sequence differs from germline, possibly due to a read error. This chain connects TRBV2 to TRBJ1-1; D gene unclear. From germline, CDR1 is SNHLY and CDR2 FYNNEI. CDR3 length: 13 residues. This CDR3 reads CASRVLQLGESFF. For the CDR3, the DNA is TGTGCCAGCAGGGTTCTTCAGCTGGGTGAATCTTTCTTT.

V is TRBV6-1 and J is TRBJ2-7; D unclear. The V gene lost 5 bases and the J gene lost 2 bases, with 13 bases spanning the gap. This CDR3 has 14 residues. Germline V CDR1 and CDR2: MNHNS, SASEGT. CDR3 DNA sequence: TGTGCCAGCAGTTTTTTAGGCGGAACCTACGAGCAGTACTTC. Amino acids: CASSFLGGTYEQYF.

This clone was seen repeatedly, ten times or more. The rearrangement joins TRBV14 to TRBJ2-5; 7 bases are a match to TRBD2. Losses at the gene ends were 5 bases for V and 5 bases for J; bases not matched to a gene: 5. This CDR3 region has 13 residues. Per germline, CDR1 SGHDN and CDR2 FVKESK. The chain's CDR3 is CASSRTSMETQYF. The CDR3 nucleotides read TGTGCCAGCAGCAGGACTAGTATGGAGACCCAGTACTTC.

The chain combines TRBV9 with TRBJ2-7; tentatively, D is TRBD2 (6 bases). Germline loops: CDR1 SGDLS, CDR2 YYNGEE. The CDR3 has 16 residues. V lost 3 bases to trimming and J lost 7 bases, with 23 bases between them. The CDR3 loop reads CASSASRLSGVWEQYF. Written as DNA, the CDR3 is TGTGCCAGCAGCGCCTCCCGGCTATCGGGAGTTTGGGAGCAGTACTTC.

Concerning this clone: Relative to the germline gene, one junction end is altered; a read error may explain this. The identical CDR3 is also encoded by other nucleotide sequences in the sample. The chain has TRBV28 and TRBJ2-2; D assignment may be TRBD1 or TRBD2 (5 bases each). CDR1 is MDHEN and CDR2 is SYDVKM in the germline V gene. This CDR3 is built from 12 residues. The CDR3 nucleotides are TGTGCCAGCAGTAAATTGGTAGGGGAGCTGTTCTTT. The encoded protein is CASSKLVGELFF.

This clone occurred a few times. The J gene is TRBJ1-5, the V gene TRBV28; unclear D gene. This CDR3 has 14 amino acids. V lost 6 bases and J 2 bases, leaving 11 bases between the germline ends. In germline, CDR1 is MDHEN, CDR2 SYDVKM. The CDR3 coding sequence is TGTGCCAGCAGCCCAAGGTGCGGCAATCAGCCCCAGCATTTT. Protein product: CASSPRCGNQPQHF. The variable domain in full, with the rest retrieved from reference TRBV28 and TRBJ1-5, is DVKVTQSSRYLVKRTGEKVFLECVQDMDHENMFWYRQDPGLGLRLIYFSYDVKMKEKGDIPEGYSVSREKKERFSLILESASTNQTSMYLCASSPRCGNQPQHFGDGTRLSIL.

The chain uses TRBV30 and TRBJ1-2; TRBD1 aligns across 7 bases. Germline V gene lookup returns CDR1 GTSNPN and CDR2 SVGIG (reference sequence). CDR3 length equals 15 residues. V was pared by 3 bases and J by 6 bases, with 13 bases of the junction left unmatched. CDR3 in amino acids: CAWRQQGWMSHGYTF. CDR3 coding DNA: TGTGCCTGGAGGCAACAGGGGTGGATGAGTCATGGCTACACCTTC.

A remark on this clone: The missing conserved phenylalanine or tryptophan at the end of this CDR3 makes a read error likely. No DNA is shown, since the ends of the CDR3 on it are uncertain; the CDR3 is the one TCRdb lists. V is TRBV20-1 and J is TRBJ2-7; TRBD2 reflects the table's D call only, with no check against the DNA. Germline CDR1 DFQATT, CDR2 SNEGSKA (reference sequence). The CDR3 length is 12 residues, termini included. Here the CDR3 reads CSAVSTSGDYAI.

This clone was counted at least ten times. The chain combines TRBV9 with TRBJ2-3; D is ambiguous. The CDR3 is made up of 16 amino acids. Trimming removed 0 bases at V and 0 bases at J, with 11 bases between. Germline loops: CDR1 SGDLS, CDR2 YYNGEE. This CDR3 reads CASSVAASLSTDTQYF. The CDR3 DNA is TGTGCCAGCAGCGTAGCTGCCAGCCTTAGCACAGATACGCAGTATTTT.

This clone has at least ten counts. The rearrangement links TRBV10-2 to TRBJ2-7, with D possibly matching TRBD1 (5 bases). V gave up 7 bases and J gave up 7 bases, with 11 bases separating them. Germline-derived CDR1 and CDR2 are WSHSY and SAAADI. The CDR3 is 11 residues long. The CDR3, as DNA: TGCGCCAGCATTGAAAGGGGAGAGCAGTACTTC. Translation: CASIERGEQYF.

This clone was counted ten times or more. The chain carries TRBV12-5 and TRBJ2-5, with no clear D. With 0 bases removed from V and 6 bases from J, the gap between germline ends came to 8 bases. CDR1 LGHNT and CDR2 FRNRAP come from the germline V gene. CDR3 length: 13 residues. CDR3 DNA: TGTGCTAGTGGTTTGGTAACAGACAAGACCCAGTACTTC. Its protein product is CASGLVTDKTQYF.

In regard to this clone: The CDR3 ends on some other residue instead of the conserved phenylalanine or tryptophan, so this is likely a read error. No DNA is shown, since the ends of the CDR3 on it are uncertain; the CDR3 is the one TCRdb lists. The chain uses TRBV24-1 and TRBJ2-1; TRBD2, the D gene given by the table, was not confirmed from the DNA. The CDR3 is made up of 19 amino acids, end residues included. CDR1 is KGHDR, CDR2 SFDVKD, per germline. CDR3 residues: CATSDSPSWRETLVDEKFL.

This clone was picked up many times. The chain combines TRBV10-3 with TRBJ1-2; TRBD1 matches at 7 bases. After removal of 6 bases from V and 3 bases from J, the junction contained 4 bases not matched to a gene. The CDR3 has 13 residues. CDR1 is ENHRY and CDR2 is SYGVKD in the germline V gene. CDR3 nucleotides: TGTGCCATCAGCCTTGACAGGGACTATGGCTACACCTTC. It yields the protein CAISLDRDYGYTF.

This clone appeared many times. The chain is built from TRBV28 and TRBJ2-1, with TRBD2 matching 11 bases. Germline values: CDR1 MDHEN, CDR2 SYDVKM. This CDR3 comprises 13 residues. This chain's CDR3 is CVASGRMYNEQFF. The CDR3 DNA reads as TGTGTGGCTAGCGGGAGGATGTACAATGAGCAGTTCTTC.